The 28 T cell receptor beta chains below all came from one sample that was sequenced in a study of blood T cell repertoires in COVID-19. Only in-frame clones appear in the TCRdb table, and some are missing; sequencing was by immunoSEQ multiplex PCR. The data hold 150,000 to 180,000 clones, with about 80% observed a single time. Source material: peripheral blood. These receptor sequences come from an older woman with acute or convalescent COVID-19.

Only a few counts were recorded for this clone. The J gene is TRBJ2-1, the V gene TRBV27; D perhaps matches TRBD2 (6 bases). Trimming shortened V by 5 bases and J by 0 bases, and 11 bases separated the two germline ends. The V gene's germline CDR1 is MNHEY and CDR2 SMNVEV (reference sequence). The CDR3 contains 15 residues. The CDR3: CASSPIADSYNEQFF. The CDR3 DNA is TGTGCCAGCAGTCCAATAGCGGACTCCTACAATGAGCAGTTCTTC.

The chain is built from TRBV21-1 and TRBJ2-3; the table names TRBD2, a call not compared with the DNA. TRBV21-1 has pseudogene status. CDR3 length equals 16 residues. Written as DNA, the CDR3 is TGTGCCAGCAGCGTCTACAGCGGTGAACCCACAGATACGCAGTATTTT. Protein: CASSVYSGEPTDTQYF.

V is TRBV13 and J is TRBJ1-2, with unresolved D. Trimming took 5 bases from V and 3 from J, leaving 10 bases between them. CDR3 length: 13 amino acids. Per the germline V gene, CDR1 is PRHDT and CDR2 is FYEKMQ (reference sequence). CDR3 DNA: TGTGCCAGCAGCCCCGGGAAACACTATGGCTACACCTTC. It translates to CASSPGKHYGYTF. Combining the CDR3 with reference TRBV13 and TRBJ1-2 gives the whole variable domain AAGVIQSPRHLIKEKRETATLKCYPIPRHDTVYWYQQGPGQDPQFLISFYEKMQSDKGSIPDRFSAQQFSDYHSELNMSSLELGDSALYFCASSPGKHYGYTFGSGTRLTVV.

The table lists this clone with a count of one. The V call is TRBV5-6, the J call TRBJ1-1; perhaps TRBD1 as D (5 bases). V was shortened by 3 bases and J by 8 bases, with 23 bases between the two germline ends. Germline CDR1 and CDR2: SGHDT and YYEEEE. This CDR3 contains 16 residues. CDR3: CASSSWGRALRTEAFF. CDR3 DNA: TGTGCCAGCAGCTCCTGGGGCAGGGCGCTACGGACGGAAGCTTTCTTT.

The chain has TRBV27 and TRBJ1-2; 10 nucleotides match TRBD1. Germline V lookup: CDR1 MNHEY, CDR2 SMNVEV (reference sequence). J gave up 4 bases and V 5 bases, and 13 bases lay outside the gene matches. The CDR3 loop spans 17 amino acids. CDR3 amino acids: CASSVTGTGVRVYGYTF. Here the CDR3 DNA reads TGTGCCAGCAGTGTAACCGGGACAGGGGTCCGGGTCTATGGCTACACCTTC.

This sequence joins TRBV19 and TRBJ2-7; 7 bases agree with TRBD1. The V segment lost 3 bases and the J segment 1 base; nucleotides outside the gene matches: 6. Germline lookup yields CDR1 LNHDA and CDR2 SQIVND (reference sequence). This CDR3 spans 15 amino acids. This CDR3 is CASSIKLDRSYEQYF. The CDR3 region has the DNA TGTGCCAGTAGTATCAAGTTGGACAGGTCCTACGAGCAGTACTTC.

This chain links TRBV7-2 with TRBJ1-1, with D possibly being TRBD1 (6 bases). V was pared by 1 base and J by 0 bases, with 12 bases between. The CDR3 totals 16 residues. Germline CDR1 and CDR2: SGHTA and FQGNSA. The CDR3 coding sequence is TGTGCCAGCAGCTTAGAAGGACAGACTATGAACACTGAAGCTTTCTTT. Translated: CASSLEGQTMNTEAFF. The whole variable domain, remainder taken from reference TRBV7-2 and TRBJ1-1, is GAGVSQSPSNKVTEKGKDVELRCDPISGHTALYWYRQSLGQGLEFLIYFQGNSAPDKSGLPSDRFSAERTGGSVSTLTIQRTQQEDSAVYLCASSLEGQTMNTEAFFGQGTRLTVV.

The chain has TRBV13 and TRBJ2-5; the match to TRBD2 covers 9 bases. The CDR3 sequence is 15 residues long. Germline CDR1 PRHDT, CDR2 FYEKMQ (reference sequence). V dropped 5 bases and J dropped 5; count of bases not matched to a gene: 9. Here the CDR3 DNA reads TGTGCCAGCAGCCCGCGCGGGGGGGCCCGCGAGACCCAGTACTTC. This translates into CASSPRGGARETQYF.

The V and J genes are TRBV12-3 or TRBV12-4 and TRBJ2-1, with D possibly being TRBD1 (5 bases). Trimming removed 2 bases at V and 8 bases at J, with 7 bases between. This CDR3 has 12 residues. The CDR3 protein is CASSLQGDEQFF. For the CDR3, the DNA is TGTGCCAGCAGTTTACAGGGTGATGAGCAGTTCTTC.

V is TRBV6-5 and J is TRBJ1-5, with 9 bases matching TRBD1. This CDR3 has 15 amino acids. Per germline, CDR1 MNHEY and CDR2 SVGAGI. V was clipped by 6 bases and J by 3 bases; unmatched bases: 6. In nucleotides, the CDR3 is TGTGCCAGCAGACCGGACAGGGGTGACAATCAGCCCCAGCATTTT. Its protein is CASRPDRGDNQPQHF.

The chain employs TRBV11-2 and TRBJ2-3, with TRBD2 identical over 11 bases. CDR3 length equals 16 residues. After removal of 1 base from V and 4 bases from J, the junction contained 4 bases not matched to a gene. Per germline, CDR1 SGHAT and CDR2 FQNNGV. In DNA form, the CDR3 reads TGTGCCAGCAGCTTAGTAGCGGGGGGGCAAGCAGATACGCAGTATTTT. This encodes CASSLVAGGQADTQYF.

The chain carries TRBV10-3 and TRBJ1-3; the match to TRBD1 covers 9 bases. The V gene's germline CDR1 is ENHRY and CDR2 SYGVKD. This CDR3 spans 15 amino acids. Germline trimming cut 8 bases from V and 2 bases from J; bases unmatched to any gene: 7. The CDR3 protein is CAIGSGTGTGNTIYF. As DNA, the CDR3 is TGTGCCATCGGCTCCGGGACAGGGACTGGAAACACCATATATTTT.

This clone occurred once. The V gene is TRBV7-2, the J gene TRBJ1-5, with D unclear. The germline V gene has CDR1 SGHTA and CDR2 FQGNSA. V shed 3 bases and J shed 4 bases, with 7 bases lying between them. This CDR3 is built from 13 residues. CDR3: CASSFDGNQPQHF. CDR3 in DNA: TGTGCCAGCAGCTTCGACGGGAATCAGCCCCAGCATTTT.

Only a few counts were recorded for this clone. The genes are TRBV10-2 and TRBJ2-1; 7 nucleotides match TRBD1. Trimming took 6 bases from V and 2 from J; bases not matched to a gene: 1. This CDR3 is built from 13 residues. Germline values: CDR1 WSHSY, CDR2 SAAADI. CDR3 loop: CASRTGTYNEQFF. CDR3 nucleotides: TGCGCCAGCAGGACAGGGACCTACAATGAGCAGTTCTTC.

J is TRBJ1-1 and V is TRBV11-2, with D possibly TRBD1 on 5 matching bases. CDR1 is SGHAT and CDR2 is FQNNGV in the germline V gene. V lost 1 base, J lost 6 bases, and 9 bases lay in between. This CDR3 spans 13 amino acids. Here the CDR3 DNA reads TGTGCCAGCAGCTTAGTATGGGGCCCTGAAGCTTTCTTT. The encoded protein is CASSLVWGPEAFF.

This chain uses TRBV10-3 with TRBJ1-2, with D unclear. This CDR3 spans 13 amino acids. The germline gives CDR1 ENHRY, CDR2 SYGVKD. Trimming stripped 6 bases from V and 0 bases from J, with 8 bases between. CDR3 amino acids: CAIRGAANYGYTF. The CDR3, as DNA: TGTGCCATCAGGGGTGCGGCTAACTATGGCTACACCTTC.

The gene calls are TRBV7-9 and TRBJ2-7; D gene uncertain. Germline values: CDR1 SEHNR, CDR2 FQNEAQ (reference sequence). The CDR3 is 13 amino acids. The CDR3 is CASSLVPHPRLDV. The DNA for the CDR3 is TGTGCCAGCAGCTTAGTCCCCCACCCCCGGTTGGACGTC.

The V and J genes are TRBV5-5 and TRBJ1-4, with no clear D. The germline V gene encodes CDR1 SGHKS and CDR2 YYEKEE (reference sequence). V lost 0 bases, J lost 4 bases, and 4 bases lay in between. This CDR3 region has 13 residues. DNA for the CDR3: TGTGCCAGCAGCTTGGCGGTTAATGAAAAACTGTTTTTT. Protein sequence: CASSLAVNEKLFF.

This clone was detected a few times. This chain connects TRBV7-2 to TRBJ1-1, with 7 bases that match TRBD1. Looked up from germline, CDR1 is SGHTA and CDR2 is FQGNSA. This CDR3 contains 13 residues. Trimming cost V 5 bases and J 4 bases; bases outside gene matches: 4. In DNA, the CDR3 is TGTGCCAGCAGCACTTGGACAGGCACTGAAGCTTTCTTT. It codes for CASSTWTGTEAFF.

The chain links TRBV6-5 to TRBJ2-3; D is perhaps TRBD2 (6 bases). CDR1 MNHEY and CDR2 SVGAGI come from the germline V gene. This CDR3 has 15 amino acids. Trimming stripped 5 bases from V and 2 bases from J, with 14 bases between. CDR3 residues: CASSTTSPHTDTQYF. CDR3 in DNA: TGTGCCAGCAGTACTACTAGCCCCCACACAGATACGCAGTATTTT.

The V gene is TRBV4-2, the J gene TRBJ2-1; 8 bases map to TRBD2. After removal of 4 bases from V and 5 bases from J, the junction contained 13 bases not matched to a gene. The germline CDR1 and CDR2 sequences are LGHNA and YNFKEQ. This CDR3 is built from 17 residues. The CDR3 is CASSPEWGGGPNNEQFF. In nucleotides, the CDR3 is TGTGCCAGCAGCCCCGAGTGGGGCGGGGGGCCTAACAATGAGCAGTTCTTC.

This clone was observed a single time. This chain joins TRBV9 and TRBJ2-5; the D gene is possibly TRBD2 (6 bases). V lost 2 bases, J lost 3 bases, and 11 bases lay in between. Germline V gene data show CDR1 as SGDLS and CDR2 as YYNGEE. This CDR3 spans 14 amino acids. The CDR3 spells CASSVEGHKETQYF. CDR3 DNA sequence: TGTGCCAGCAGCGTGGAGGGCCACAAAGAGACCCAGTACTTC.

The V call is TRBV21-1, the J call TRBJ2-5; no check of the table's D call, TRBD1, against the DNA was made. TRBV21-1 is termed a pseudogene. The CDR3 sequence is 14 residues long. The chain's CDR3 is CAAERQGTQETQYF. As DNA, the CDR3 is TGTGCCGCGGAAAGACAGGGGACCCAAGAGACCCAGTACTTC.

The chain joins TRBV18 to TRBJ1-1, with 7 bases matching TRBD1. V was pared by 4 bases and J by 4 bases, with 9 bases of the junction left unmatched. The germline CDR1 and CDR2 sequences are KGHSH and LQKENI. The CDR3 runs 15 residues. The DNA of the CDR3 is TGTGCCAGCTCACGCCAAGGGGGCGCGGGCACTGAAGCTTTCTTT. It specifies CASSRQGGAGTEAFF.

The chain links TRBV6-5 to TRBJ1-1, with TRBD1 matching 7 bases. V shed 7 bases and J 3 bases; nucleotides not matched to a gene: 11. This CDR3 spans 15 amino acids. Germline CDR1 MNHEY, CDR2 SVGAGI. In DNA, the CDR3 is TGTGCCAGCACCTCGGCACAGGGGAAGTACACTGAAGCTTTCTTT. Translating gives CASTSAQGKYTEAFF.

The V call is TRBV11-2, the J call TRBJ2-3, with 9 bases fitting TRBD2. From germline, CDR1 is SGHAT and CDR2 FQNNGV. After removal of 1 base from V and 5 bases from J, the junction contained 4 bases not matched to a gene. CDR3 length: 15 residues. CDR3 bases: TGTGCCAGCAGCTTAGGCGGGGGGGCACAAGATACGCAGTATTTT. Protein: CASSLGGGAQDTQYF.

This clone was observed a few times. The chain recombines TRBV6-1 with TRBJ1-4; D not resolved. The CDR3 extends over 16 amino acids. Trimming stripped 2 bases from V and 3 bases from J, with 13 bases between. Germline CDR1 is MNHNS and CDR2 is SASEGT. This CDR3 reads CASSETLYASNEKLFF. CDR3 coding DNA: TGTGCCAGCAGTGAAACCTTATACGCGTCTAATGAAAAACTGTTTTTT.

This chain links TRBV5-6 with TRBJ1-5; tentative D call: TRBD1 (5 bases). Germline-derived CDR1 and CDR2 are SGHDT and YYEEEE. V gave up 3 bases and J gave up 3 bases, with 13 bases separating them. The CDR3 loop spans 15 amino acids. The CDR3 nucleotides read TGTGCCAGCAGCTATAGGGGCTTTGACAATCAGCCCCAGCATTTT. This sequence encodes CASSYRGFDNQPQHF.